The 2 T cell receptor beta chains listed next were all sequenced from one sample in a study of T cell responses to AZD1222 COVID-19 vaccine. Clones were sequenced by immunoSEQ multiplex PCR, and TCRdb holds only the in-frame ones, with some missing. Found here are 210,000 or so clones, about 92% of them singletons; the top ten hold 0.95% to 1.1%. The sequencing here drew on peripheral blood, taken on day 0 of MenACWY control vaccination. The receptors shown here come from an adult in good health.

The V and J genes are TRBV30 and TRBJ1-5, with D perhaps matching TRBD1 (5 bases). The CDR3 runs 14 residues. V shed 2 bases and J shed 7 bases, with 15 bases lying between them. The germline V gene has CDR1 GTSNPN and CDR2 SVGIG (reference sequence). The CDR3 reads CAWSPGGGAQPQHF. Here the CDR3 DNA reads TGTGCCTGGAGTCCAGGCGGGGGTGCCCAGCCCCAGCATTTT.

The chain employs TRBV4-3 and TRBJ1-4; D remains ambiguous. This CDR3 is 13 amino acids long. V lost 0 bases, J lost 8 bases, and 7 bases lay in between. Germline V gene sequence: CDR1 LGHNA, CDR2 YSLEER. The CDR3 is CASSQDRREKLFF. The DNA for the CDR3 is TGCGCCAGCAGCCAAGATCGGCGAGAAAAACTGTTTTTT.